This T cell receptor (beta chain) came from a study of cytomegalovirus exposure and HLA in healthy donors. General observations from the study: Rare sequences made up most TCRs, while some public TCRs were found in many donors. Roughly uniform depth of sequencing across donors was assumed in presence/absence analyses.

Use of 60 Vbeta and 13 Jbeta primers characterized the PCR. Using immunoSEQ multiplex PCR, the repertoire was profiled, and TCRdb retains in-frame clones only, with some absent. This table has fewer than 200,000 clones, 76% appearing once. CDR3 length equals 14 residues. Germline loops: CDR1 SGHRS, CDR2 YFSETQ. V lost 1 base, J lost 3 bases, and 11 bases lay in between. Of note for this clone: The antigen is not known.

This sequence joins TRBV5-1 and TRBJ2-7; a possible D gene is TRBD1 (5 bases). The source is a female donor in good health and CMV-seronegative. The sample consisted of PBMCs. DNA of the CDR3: TGCGCCAGCAGCTTGATGACAGCAAGCTACGAGCAGTACTTC. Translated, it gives CASSLMTASYEQYF.